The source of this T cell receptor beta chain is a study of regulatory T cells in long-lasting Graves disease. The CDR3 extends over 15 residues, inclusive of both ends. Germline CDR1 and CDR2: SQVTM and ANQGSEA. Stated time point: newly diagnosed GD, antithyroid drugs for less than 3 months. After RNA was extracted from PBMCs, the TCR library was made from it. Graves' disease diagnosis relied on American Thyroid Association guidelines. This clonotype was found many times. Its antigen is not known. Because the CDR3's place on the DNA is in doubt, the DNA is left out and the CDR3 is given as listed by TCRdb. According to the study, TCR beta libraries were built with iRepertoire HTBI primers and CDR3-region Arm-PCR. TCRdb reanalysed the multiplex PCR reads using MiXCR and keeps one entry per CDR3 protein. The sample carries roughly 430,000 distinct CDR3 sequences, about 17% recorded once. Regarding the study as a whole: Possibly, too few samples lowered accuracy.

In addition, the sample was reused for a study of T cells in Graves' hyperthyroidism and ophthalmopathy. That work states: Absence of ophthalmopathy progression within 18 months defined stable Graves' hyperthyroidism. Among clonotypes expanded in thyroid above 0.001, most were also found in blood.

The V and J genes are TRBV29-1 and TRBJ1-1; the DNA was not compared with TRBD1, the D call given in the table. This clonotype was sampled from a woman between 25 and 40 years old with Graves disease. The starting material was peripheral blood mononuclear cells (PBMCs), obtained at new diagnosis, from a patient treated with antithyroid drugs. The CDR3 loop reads CSVVGYGTGGTEAFF.